This record covers a single T cell receptor (beta chain). Its antigen is as yet unknown. The entry originates in a study of CD8+ T cells in alopecia areata. General study points: Numerous clones, expanded in lesions, remained in scalp and blood during tofacitinib.

As the sequencing template, cDNA was produced by extracting RNA and reverse transcribing it. Method: immunoSEQ multiplex PCR; TCRdb's copy keeps in-frame clones and lacks some. The sample lists over 85,000 clones; about 71% were seen once. The CDR3 is 15 amino acids. Deletions cut 2 bases from V and 5 bases from J, with 15 bases between. Germline lookup yields CDR1 SNHLY and CDR2 FYNNEI. Treatment of the sample: oral pan-JAK inhibitor, 5-10 mg twice daily. Isolation of CD4+ and CD8+ T cells from PBMCs was achieved by sorting. The sequenced sample was CD8+ T cells sorted from blood, obtained at approximately week 42, from a patient treated with tofacitinib. This clonotype was obtained from a human donor with alopecia areata. The chain is built from TRBV2 and TRBJ1-2; possibly TRBD1 for D (6 bases). Here the CDR3 DNA reads TGTGCCAGCAGTGAACCACAGATCCAGGGGTATGGCTACACCTTC. It encodes CASSEPQIQGYGYTF.